This T cell receptor beta chain was captured by sequencing in a study of CD8+CD57+ T cells in acquired aplastic anemia. On the study more broadly: The study obtained an average of approximately 2.9 ug of DNA from sorted CD4+ and CD8+ cells.

TCR beta VDJ and CDR3 profiling used genomic DNA as template. TCRdb analysed the reads with MiXCR anew, one entry per CDR3 protein. The sample has about 160,000 distinct CDR3 sequences; less than 60% are singletons. Sequencing involved patients with CD8+CD57+ cell expansion previously shown by flow cytometry. This clonotype was found many times. Sequencing was carried out using sorted CD4+, CD8+, or CD8+CD57+ T cells (not recorded which) from PBMCs. The clonotype was recovered from a human donor with aplastic anemia.

The CDR3 DNA reads as TGTGCCAGCAGTGTGGACAGGGGGCGGGACACTGAAGCTTTCTTT. Translating it yields CASSVDRGRDTEAFF. The chain joins TRBV12-3 or TRBV12-4 to TRBJ1-1, with 11 bases identical to TRBD1. V lost 5 bases to trimming and J lost 3 bases; unmatched junction nucleotides: 5. CDR3 length: 15 residues.